This T cell receptor beta chain was recorded in a study of human T cells and chemical hapten exposure. Turning to the study itself: The study lasted approximately 26 weeks, and patients were dosed weekly with diphenylcyclopropenone on the scalp throughout. Study results and caveats: High-frequency TCRs, those above 1 in 1000, stayed the same after DPC sensitization.

This clonotype showed up just a few times. No antigen is known for it. TCRdb ran MiXCR on the RACE reads and lists one entry per CDR3 protein. In the table there are approximately 77,000 distinct CDR3 sequences, 6% to 9% of which are singletons. Time point in this sample: patch test 1, 2 weeks after DPC sensitization. Treatment noted: therapeutic diphenylcyclopropenone sensitization with weekly scalp DPC. Those who donated were patients with alopecia, 18 to 70 years of age, and suitable for DPC. Total RNA came from unfractionated whole blood. The CDR3 has 12 residues. In germline, CDR1 is SQVTM, CDR2 ANQGSEA. V dropped 6 bases and J dropped 5 bases, with 12 bases sitting between them.

Material: whole blood, obtained in connection with sensitization to the hapten diphenylcyclopropenone (DPC). The V call is TRBV29-1, the J call TRBJ2-3; unclear D gene. This clonotype was obtained from a woman in her twenties or thirties with alopecia areata. Some clones in this sample may be carry-over from other donors' samples. In DNA, the CDR3 is TGCAGCGTGGGCATCTTTGGAGATACGCAGTATTTT. Protein: CSVGIFGDTQYF.